This T cell receptor beta chain came from a study of T-cell reconstitution after alpha-beta-depleted transplantation in children. Study outcomes and limitations: Expanded graft clones, several hundred of them, were reportedly the source of alpha-beta T cells about two months after transplant. A year had passed since transplant, and T-cell counts and diversity by then came mostly from newly produced T cells. High day-60 TCRbeta diversity in some patients came from surviving recipient T cells and thymic progenitors.

Comments on this clonotype: The target antigen is unknown.

Preparing the TCRbeta library involved the use of unique molecular identifiers. A single record per CDR3 protein comes from TCRdb applying MiXCR to the PCR reads. In the table there are about 900,000 distinct CDR3 sequences, about 29% of which are singletons. Germline loops: CDR1 SQVTM, CDR2 ANQGSEA. The length of the CDR3 is 14 residues. The V end lost 6 bases, the J end lost 2 bases, and 16 bases lay between the germline ends. The receptor was isolated from a boy younger than two who had a stem cell transplant for SCID, so the T cells may come from the graft donor. The rearrangement links TRBV29-1 to TRBJ1-2; D might be TRBD1 (5 bases). The sequences come from PBMCs, mostly from graft donor cells, collected 360 days after TCRalphabeta/CD19-depleted stem cell transplant. This chain's CDR3 is CSVSPRRENYGYTF. The DNA of the CDR3 is TGCAGCGTCTCCCCGCGCAGGGAGAACTATGGCTACACCTTC.